This T cell receptor (beta chain) was sequenced for a study of blood T cell repertoires in COVID-19. About the study: The United States, Italy and Spain provided the acute and convalescent COVID-19 samples. The analysed material was cDNA or gDNA that came from T cells, B-cell-depleted T cells, or PBMCs.

CDR1 and CDR2 (germline): MNHEY, SMNVEV (reference sequence). The CDR3 runs 17 residues. The V and J ends lost 0 bases and 8 bases, in that order; junction bases with no gene match: 9. Authors' data handling: How many nucleated cells were present was estimated from reference gene primer amplification. The repertoire was sequenced with immunoSEQ multiplex PCR; TCRdb's copy has only in-frame clones and lacks some. D and trimming come from the DNA, and the V and J calls and clone size come from that table. This table has some 490,000 clones, roughly 85% appearing once. The source material was peripheral blood. J is TRBJ2-3 and V is TRBV27; 12 bases fit TRBD2. The TCR originated in a human donor in a cohort sampled during active COVID-19. The CDR3 DNA is TGTGCCAGCAGTTTATCGCAGACTAGCGGGAGTAGGGGTACGCAGTATTTT. Amino acid sequence: CASSLSQTSGSRGTQYF.